The present T cell receptor beta chain was sequenced within a study of neurological immune-mediated disorders. CDR1 is SGHRS and CDR2 is YFSETQ in the germline V gene. V was shortened by 4 bases and J by 7 bases, with 11 bases between the two germline ends. CDR3 length: 13 amino acids. This clonotype has a count of ten or more. No antigen is known for it. TCRdb re-analysed the 5' RACE reads in MiXCR, keeping a single row per CDR3 protein. Of about 95,000 distinct CDR3 sequences listed, roughly 4% are singletons. Study-level results: Neither clinical nor MRI features were found to be associated with the multiple sclerosis repertoire cluster. None of the CDR3 amino acid sequences found in expanded clones was shared across subjects. This suggests that the TCR-beta repertoires were private in all groups.

The starting material, 2 million PBMCs stored at -80 C, gave rise to the unsorted libraries. The chain recombines TRBV5-1 with TRBJ1-4, with TRBD1 as a possible D gene (5 bases). Sequencing was done on a sample of PBMCs. The origin of this receptor is a woman aged 18 to 35 with multiple sclerosis. The CDR3 DNA reads as TGCGCCAGCAGCCGGGGGGTAGGTGAAAAACTGTTTTTT. Translation gives CASSRGVGEKLFF.